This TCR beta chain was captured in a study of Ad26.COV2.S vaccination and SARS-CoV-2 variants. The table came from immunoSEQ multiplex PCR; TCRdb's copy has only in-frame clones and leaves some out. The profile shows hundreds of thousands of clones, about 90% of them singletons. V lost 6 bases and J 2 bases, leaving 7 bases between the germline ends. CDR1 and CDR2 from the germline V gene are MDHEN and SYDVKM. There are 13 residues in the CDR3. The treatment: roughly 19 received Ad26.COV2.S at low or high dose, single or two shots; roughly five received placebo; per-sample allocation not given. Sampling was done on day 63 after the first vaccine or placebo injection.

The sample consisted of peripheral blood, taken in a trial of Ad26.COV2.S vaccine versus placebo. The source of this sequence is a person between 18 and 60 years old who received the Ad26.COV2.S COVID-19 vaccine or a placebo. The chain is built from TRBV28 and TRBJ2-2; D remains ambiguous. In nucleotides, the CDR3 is TGTGCCAGCAGATCCTATAACACCGGGGAGCTGTTTTTT. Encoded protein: CASRSYNTGELFF.